One sample yielded the 18 T cell receptor beta chains listed below, sequenced in a study of cytomegalovirus exposure and HLA in healthy donors. The PCR ran on 60 Vbeta and 13 Jbeta primers. The table came from immunoSEQ multiplex PCR; TCRdb's copy has only in-frame clones and leaves some out. The table lists 200,000 to 250,000 clones, roughly 82% of them singletons. Sequencing was performed on PBMCs. These receptors all stem from a woman aged 40 to 50 in good health and CMV-seropositive.

The J gene is TRBJ1-5, the V gene TRBV19, with D hard to call. Trimming took 6 bases from V and 0 from J, leaving 12 bases between them. The CDR3 is 15 amino acids. CDR1 and CDR2 (germline): LNHDA, SQIVND (reference sequence). For the CDR3, the DNA is TGTGCCAGTAGCCCTCAGCGAAATAGCAATCAGCCCCAGCATTTT. Translating gives CASSPQRNSNQPQHF.

The rearrangement joins TRBV7-6 to TRBJ1-1; D gene uncertain. Germline V lookup: CDR1 SGHVS, CDR2 FNYEAQ. The CDR3 is 13 residues long. V was shortened by 3 bases and J by 1 base, with 6 bases between the two germline ends. CDR3 sequence reads: CASSFQSNTEAFF. The CDR3 nucleotides are TGTGCCAGCAGCTTTCAATCGAACACTGAAGCTTTCTTT. Variable domain in full (rest from reference TRBV7-6 and TRBJ1-1): GAGVSQSPRYKVTKRGQDVALRCDPISGHVSLYWYRQALGQGPEFLTYFNYEAQQDKSGLPNDRFSAERPEGSISTLTIQRTEQRDSAMYRCASSFQSNTEAFFGQGTRLTVV.

This clone has only one observation. J is TRBJ2-7 and V is TRBV6-6; tentative D call: TRBD1 (7 bases). Germline values: CDR1 MNHNY, CDR2 SVGAGI (reference sequence). V lost 5 bases to trimming and J lost 4 bases, with 15 bases between them. The CDR3 length is 14 residues. The chain's CDR3 is CASSRQEGAYEQYF. For the CDR3, the DNA is TGTGCCAGCAGTCGACAGGAGGGGGCTTACGAGCAGTACTTC.

J is TRBJ1-2 and V is TRBV7-9; 9 bases line up with TRBD1. This CDR3 contains 14 residues. Germline assignment: CDR1 SEHNR and CDR2 FQNEAQ (reference sequence). With V trimmed by 5 bases and J by 4 bases, 5 bases remained unmatched. The CDR3 DNA reads TGTGCCAGCAGCCGGGACAGGGCTGTCTATGGCTACACCTTC. Encoded protein: CASSRDRAVYGYTF.

V and J are TRBV11-3 and TRBJ2-7, with D possibly matching TRBD2 (5 bases). Trimming left V 4 bases short and J 0 bases short, with 10 bases between. Germline values: CDR1 SGHNT, CDR2 YENEEA. CDR3 length equals 14 residues. CDR3 in amino acids: CASSSGLSSYEQYF. As DNA, the CDR3 is TGTGCCAGCAGCTCGGGGTTGAGCTCCTACGAGCAGTACTTC.

This clone was detected only a few times. The chain has TRBV13 and TRBJ2-5; 11 nucleotides match TRBD1. The ends lost 4 bases at V and 4 bases at J; junction bases unmatched: 5. CDR1 and CDR2 from the germline V gene are PRHDT and FYEKMQ (reference sequence). The CDR3 has 15 amino acids. The CDR3 loop reads CASSSRTGGRETQYF. CDR3 nucleotide sequence: TGTGCCAGCAGCTCCAGGACAGGGGGCAGAGAGACCCAGTACTTC.

J is TRBJ2-2 and V is TRBV28; TRBD2 is a possible D gene (6 bases). The CDR3 is 15 amino acids. V gave up 6 bases and J gave up 1 base, with 12 bases separating them. CDR1 is MDHEN and CDR2 is SYDVKM in the germline V gene. CDR3 residues: CASSLAAMNTGELFF. Written as DNA, the CDR3 is TGTGCCAGCAGCTTAGCGGCCATGAACACCGGGGAGCTGTTTTTT. Variable domain in full (rest from reference TRBV28 and TRBJ2-2): DVKVTQSSRYLVKRTGEKVFLECVQDMDHENMFWYRQDPGLGLRLIYFSYDVKMKEKGDIPEGYSVSREKKERFSLILESASTNQTSMYLCASSLAAMNTGELFFGEGSRLTVL.

The rearrangement uses TRBV6-5 and TRBJ2-5; a possible D gene is TRBD2 (6 bases). The DNA end is a closer match to TRBJ2-7, so the J assignment may be wrong. The CDR3 runs to 15 residues. From germline, CDR1 is MNHEY and CDR2 SVGAGI. CDR3 in DNA: TGTGCCAGCAGCCGCGGGACCCGGAGCTCCTACGAGCAGTACTTC. This gives the protein CASSRGTRSSYEQYF.

The CDR3 DNA follows: TGTGCCAGTACCTCGACTAGCGGCGGCTACGAGCAGTACTTC. As protein: CASTSTSGGYEQYF. The chain combines TRBV19 with TRBJ2-7, with 9 bases matching TRBD2. Germline-derived CDR1 and CDR2 are LNHDA and SQIVND (reference sequence). V gave up 7 bases and J gave up 3 bases; unmatched junction bases: 7. The CDR3 is made up of 14 amino acids.

The chain carries TRBV19 and TRBJ2-7; 9 bases map to TRBD1. Trimming cost V 5 bases and J 6 bases; bases outside gene matches: 5. Germline V gene sequence: CDR1 LNHDA, CDR2 SQIVND (reference sequence). The CDR3 covers 13 residues. The CDR3 sequence is CASSLRQGGEQYF. Written as DNA, the CDR3 is TGTGCCAGTAGTCTTCGACAGGGGGGCGAGCAGTACTTC. The full variable domain, its missing parts supplied by reference TRBV19 and TRBJ2-7, is DGGITQSPKYLFRKEGQNVTLSCEQNLNHDAMYWYRQDPGQGLRLIYYSQIVNDFQKGDIAEGYSVSREKKESFPLTVTSAQKNPTAFYLCASSLRQGGEQYFGPGTRLTVT.

The rearrangement joins TRBV5-1 to TRBJ2-6; maybe TRBD2 (5 bases). This CDR3 has 15 residues. CDR1 SGHRS and CDR2 YFSETQ come from the germline V gene. Trimming took off 3 bases at V and 0 bases at J, with 7 bases between the two ends. CDR3 in amino acids: CASSSGNSGANVLTF. The DNA of the CDR3 is TGCGCCAGCAGCTCGGGAAACTCTGGGGCCAACGTCCTGACTTTC.

The chain uses TRBV7-2 and TRBJ2-1, with TRBD2 identical over 12 bases. This CDR3 spans 15 amino acids. Germline V gene data show CDR1 as SGHTA and CDR2 as FQGNSA. The trim removed 1 base at V and 5 bases at J, leaving 0 bases unmatched. In DNA, the CDR3 is TGTGCCAGCAGCTTAGGACTAGCGGGAGACAATGAGCAGTTCTTC. Its translation: CASSLGLAGDNEQFF.

The chain couples TRBV30 to TRBJ1-1; no definite D call. The V gene lost 5 bases and the J gene lost 4 bases, with 11 bases spanning the gap. Germline V gives CDR1 GTSNPN, CDR2 SVGIG (reference sequence). The CDR3 consists of 12 residues. The CDR3, as DNA: TGTGCCTGGGTGAAGGAGATCACTGAAGCTTTCTTT. This codes for CAWVKEITEAFF.

V and J are TRBV2 and TRBJ1-5; 7 bases fit TRBD1. This CDR3 has 15 residues. Trimming cost V 6 bases and J 4 bases; bases outside gene matches: 9. CDR1 SNHLY and CDR2 FYNNEI come from the germline V gene. The CDR3 DNA is TGTGCCAGCAGGCGCCCCGGGACAGCAAATCAGCCCCAGCATTTT. It is translated as CASRRPGTANQPQHF.

This clone was seen a single time. The chain employs TRBV7-9 and TRBJ1-1; 9 bases line up with TRBD1. This CDR3 is 17 amino acids long. Looked up from germline, CDR1 is SEHNR and CDR2 is FQNEAQ (reference sequence). Trimming at V came to 1 base and at J to 5 bases, leaving 11 bases not matched to a gene. CDR3 protein: CASSLGGGQGRYTEAFF. CDR3 DNA: TGTGCCAGCAGCTTAGGAGGGGGACAGGGTAGGTATACTGAAGCTTTCTTT.

The table lists this clone with a few counts. The chain couples TRBV10-3 to TRBJ1-5; unclear D gene. Germline CDR1 reads ENHRY; CDR2 reads SYGVKD. Trimming removed 6 bases at V and 10 bases at J, with 13 bases between. The CDR3 contains 12 residues. CDR3 amino acids: CAISPLGPPQHF. The CDR3 DNA sequence: TGTGCCATCAGCCCGCTAGGTCCTCCCCAGCATTTT.

This chain joins TRBV9 and TRBJ1-5, with 9 nucleotides matching TRBD1. This CDR3 is built from 16 residues. With 4 bases clipped from V and 3 bases from J, the junction kept 8 bases outside the gene matches. Germline assignment: CDR1 SGDLS and CDR2 YYNGEE. The CDR3 is CASSPGGTGTNQPQHF. The DNA of the CDR3 is TGTGCCAGCAGCCCAGGAGGGACAGGGACCAATCAGCCCCAGCATTTT.

The chain is built from TRBV7-9 and TRBJ2-1; 8 bases match TRBD1. Germline CDR1 SEHNR, CDR2 FQNEAQ (reference sequence). J was trimmed by 6 bases and V by 8 bases; bases with no gene match: 9. This CDR3 has 14 residues. CDR3 amino acids: CASLDRGGSNEQFF. In DNA, the CDR3 is TGTGCCAGCCTAGACAGGGGAGGTAGCAATGAGCAGTTCTTC.